This T cell receptor (beta chain) was found in a study of T-cell memory formation after mild COVID-19. Study summary: Clusters of TCRs were largely donor specific.

To note about this clonotype: Its antigen remains unknown.

Whole-study results and caveats: Balance between CD4 and CD8 was seen in clones contracting day 15 to 85, and a CD4+ lean was seen in later expanders.

A single record per CDR3 protein comes from TCRdb applying MiXCR to the 5' RACE reads. In the table there are around 370,000 distinct CDR3 sequences, 20% to 25% of which are singletons. CDR3 length equals 16 residues. Trimming took 3 bases from V and 1 from J, leaving 13 bases between them. Sequenced: PBMCs or a T cell subset sorted from them (not recorded which). The clonotype was recovered from an adult woman who had mild COVID-19 (a few samples of this study predate the infection). Cell type and time point are not known. The genes are TRBV12-3 or TRBV12-4 and TRBJ1-3; D ambiguous. The CDR3 DNA sequence: TGTGCCAGCAGTTTCCTCCAACGGTTGTCTGGAAACACCATATATTTT. It codes for CASSFLQRLSGNTIYF.